This T cell receptor beta chain was identified during a study of T cell responses to AZD1222 COVID-19 vaccine. Findings and caveats of the study: Donors were chiefly white British, with a greater number of females, and clonal diversity was perhaps underestimated. Only a handful of AZD1222 recipients were seropositive at baseline. Targeting of unmutated variant regions was reportedly seen in nearly half of spike-specific TCRs.

Using immunoSEQ multiplex PCR, the repertoire was profiled, and TCRdb retains in-frame clones only, with some absent. Among about 50,000 clones listed, about 83% were seen once. Germline lookup yields CDR1 SGHDT and CDR2 YYEEEE. This CDR3 is built from 16 residues. V trimming: 2 bases; J trimming: 5 bases; junction bases outside the gene matches: 7. As for this clone: The antigen is not known.

Material: peripheral blood, obtained on day 0 of AZD1222 vaccination. The sequence came from an adult in good health. The V gene is TRBV5-6, the J gene TRBJ2-2; TRBD1 matches 9 bases. CDR3 amino acids: CASSFTGTGFTGELFF. CDR3 DNA: TGTGCCAGCAGCTTCACCGGGACAGGGTTTACCGGGGAGCTGTTTTTT. The variable domain in full, with the rest retrieved from reference TRBV5-6 and TRBJ2-2, is DAGVTQSPTHLIKTRGQQVTLRCSPKSGHDTVSWYQQALGQGPQFIFQYYEEEERQRGNFPDRFSGHQFPNYSSELNVNALLLGDSALYLCASSFTGTGFTGELFFGEGSRLTVL.